One T cell receptor (beta chain) is described in this entry. Antigen unknown. The sample originates from a study of CD8 T cells in ankylosing spondylitis. Study-wide findings and caveats: Some motif variants had been reported before (in reactive arthritis synovial fluid and blood).

V shed 4 bases and J shed 6 bases, with 17 bases lying between them. Germline V CDR1 and CDR2: SGHRS, YFSETQ. The CDR3 spans 14 residues. Making the TCR beta libraries involved quantitative 5'-RACE with molecular barcodes. From the 5' RACE reads, TCRdb called clonotypes with MiXCR, one entry per CDR3 protein. Among 80,000 to 100,000 distinct CDR3 sequences, roughly 8.8% were seen once, and the ten largest hold about 4.6%. Sequenced input: blood, either unsorted or a sorted T cell fraction (not recorded which). The TCR comes from a male donor with ankylosing spondylitis or in good health (not recorded which). The V and J genes are TRBV5-1 and TRBJ2-7; D may be TRBD1 or TRBD2 (5 bases each). The CDR3 sequence is CASSRTGTSSEQYF. CDR3 coding DNA: TGCGCCAGCAGCAGAACCGGGACGTCTAGCGAGCAGTACTTC.